The entry below describes one TCR beta chain. Its antigen is still unknown. The record originates from a study of identical twins. Study results and caveats: Beta out-of-frame sequences displayed a weaker excess of sharing between twins.

The germline CDR1 and CDR2 sequences are SGHTA and FQGNSA. V shed 3 bases, J shed 4 bases, and the junction held 8 bases outside the gene matches. This CDR3 has 15 amino acids. TCRdb processed the 5' RACE reads anew with MiXCR; each CDR3 protein has one entry. The sample records some 760,000 distinct CDR3 sequences, 15% to 20% being singletons. These data also formed part of another study, on T cells expressing NK-cell markers.

The rearrangement joins TRBV7-2 to TRBJ2-5; 7 nucleotides match TRBD2. The TCR was taken from a woman under 30 in good health. The sample taken for sequencing was PBMCs. The CDR3 is CASSFSGSGGETQYF. The DNA of the CDR3 is TGTGCCAGCAGCTTTTCAGGGTCGGGGGGAGAGACCCAGTACTTC.